This T cell receptor beta chain came from a study of T-cell memory formation after mild COVID-19. Study at large: Across donors, TCR clusters were largely donor specific.

The CDR3 covers 16 residues. The ends were cut back, 5 bases at V and 5 bases at J, with 22 bases in the middle. Findings of the study overall: Later expanders leaned toward CD4+, whereas clones contracting from day 15 to 85 were balanced CD4/CD8. Contracting CD8+ clones were enriched in EMRA, CD4+ mainly in CM and EM.

A remark on this clonotype: The target antigen is unknown.

One entry per CDR3 protein results from TCRdb running MiXCR on the 5' RACE reads. The sample yields 130,000 to 150,000 distinct CDR3 sequences, over 15% seen once. This chain joins TRBV12-3 or TRBV12-4 and TRBJ2-7; tentatively, D is TRBD1 (6 bases). Sequenced: PBMCs or a T cell subset sorted from them (not recorded which). The source of this sequence is an adult woman who had mild COVID-19 (a few samples of this study predate the infection). Cell type and time point are not known. DNA for the CDR3: TGTGCCAGCAGTACAGCCGGACAGCTGCTATCCCACGAGCAGTACTTC. This sequence encodes CASSTAGQLLSHEQYF.